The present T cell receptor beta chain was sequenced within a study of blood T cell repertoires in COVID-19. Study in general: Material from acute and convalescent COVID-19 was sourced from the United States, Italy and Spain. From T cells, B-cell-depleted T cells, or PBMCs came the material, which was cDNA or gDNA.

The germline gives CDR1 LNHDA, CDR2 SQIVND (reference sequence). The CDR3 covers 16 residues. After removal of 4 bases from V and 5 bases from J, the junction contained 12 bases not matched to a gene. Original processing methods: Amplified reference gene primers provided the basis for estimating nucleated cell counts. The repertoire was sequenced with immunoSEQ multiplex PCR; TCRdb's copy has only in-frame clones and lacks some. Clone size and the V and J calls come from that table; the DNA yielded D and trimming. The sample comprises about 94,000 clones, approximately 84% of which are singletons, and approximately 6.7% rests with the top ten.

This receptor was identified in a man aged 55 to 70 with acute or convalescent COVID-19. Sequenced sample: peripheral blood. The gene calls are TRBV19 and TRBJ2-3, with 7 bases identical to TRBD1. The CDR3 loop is CASSRVQGPLLDTQYF. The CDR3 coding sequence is TGTGCCAGTAGTAGGGTACAGGGGCCGCTCTTAGATACGCAGTATTTT.